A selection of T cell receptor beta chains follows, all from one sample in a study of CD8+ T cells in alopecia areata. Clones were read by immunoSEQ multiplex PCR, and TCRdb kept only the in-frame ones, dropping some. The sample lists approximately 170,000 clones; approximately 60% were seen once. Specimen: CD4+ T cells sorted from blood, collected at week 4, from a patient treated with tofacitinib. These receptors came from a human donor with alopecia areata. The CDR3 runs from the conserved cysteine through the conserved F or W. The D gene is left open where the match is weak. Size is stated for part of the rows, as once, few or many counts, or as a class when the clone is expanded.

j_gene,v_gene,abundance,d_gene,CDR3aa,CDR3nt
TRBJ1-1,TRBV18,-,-,CASSTGFGNTEAFF,TGTGCCAGCTCTACAGGGTTCGGGAACACTGAAGCTTTCTTT
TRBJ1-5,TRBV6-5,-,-,CASTTRTVGNQPQHF,TGTGCCAGCACTACCAGGACAGTGGGCAATCAGCCCCAGCATTTT
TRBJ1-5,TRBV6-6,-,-,CATRDTNQPQHF,TGTGCCACACGGGACACTAATCAGCCCCAGCATTTT
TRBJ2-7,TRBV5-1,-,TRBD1,CASSRDRYYEQYF,TGCGCCAGCAGCCGGGACAGATACTACGAGCAGTACTTC
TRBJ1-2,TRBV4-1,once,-,CASSQGGRYGYTF,TGCGCCAGCAGCCAAGGTGGGAGATATGGCTACACCTTC
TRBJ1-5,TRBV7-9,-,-,CASSSNNRPQHF,TGTGCCAGCAGCTCTAATAATCGGCCCCAGCATTTT
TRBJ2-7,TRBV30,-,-,CATRRGYEQYF,TGTGCCACGAGGAGGGGGTACGAGCAGTACTTC
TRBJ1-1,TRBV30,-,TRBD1,CAWRVTTGGTEAFF,TGTGCCTGGAGAGTTACGACAGGGGGCACTGAAGCTTTCTTT
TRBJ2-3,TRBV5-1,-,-,CASSLRDFTDTQYF,TGCGCCAGCAGCCTAAGGGACTTCACAGATACGCAGTATTTT
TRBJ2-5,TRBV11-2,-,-,CASSLEGETQYF,TGTGCCAGCAGCTTAGAGGGAGAGACCCAGTACTTC
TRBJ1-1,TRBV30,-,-,CASRTLAFPEAFF,TGTGCCTCTAGGACCTTAGCGTTCCCTGAAGCTTTCTTT
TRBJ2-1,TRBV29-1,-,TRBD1,CSVDREEFF,TGCAGCGTGGACAGGGAGGAGTTCTTC
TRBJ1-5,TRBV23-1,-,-,CASSQPDPNQPQHF,TGCGCCAGCAGTCAACCGGACCCCAATCAGCCCCAGCATTTT
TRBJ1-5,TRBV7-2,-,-,CASSGQQNQPQHF,TGTGCCAGCAGCGGACAGCAGAATCAGCCCCAGCATTTT
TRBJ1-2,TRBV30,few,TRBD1,CAWSVLRTGGNYGYTF,TGTGCCTGGAGTGTACTCAGGACAGGGGGGAACTATGGCTACACCTTC
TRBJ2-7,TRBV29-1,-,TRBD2,CSVAVSWGGMDYEQYF,TGCAGCGTTGCGGTCTCCTGGGGGGGGATGGACTACGAGCAGTACTTC
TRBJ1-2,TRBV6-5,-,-,CASSYSGRVDYGYTF,TGTGCCAGCAGTTACTCAGGCAGGGTGGACTATGGCTACACCTTC
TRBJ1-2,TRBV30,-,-,CAWSVPPGGYTF,TGTGCCTGGAGTGTACCCCCGGGTGGCTACACCTTC
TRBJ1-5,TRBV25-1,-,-,CAELARRDRPNQPQHF,TGTGCCGAACTCGCACGGCGAGACAGACCCAATCAGCCCCAGCATTTT
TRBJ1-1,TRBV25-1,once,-,CASSDGTLKAFF,TGTGCCAGCAGTGATGGGACGCTGAAAGCTTTCTTT
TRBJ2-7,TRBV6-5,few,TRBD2,CASSRGGGLAAYF,TGTGCCAGCAGCCGCGGGGGGGGGCTAGCGGCGTACTTC
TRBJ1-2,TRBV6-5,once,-,CASRQGYYGYTF,TGTGCCAGCAGGCAGGGCTACTATGGCTACACCTTC
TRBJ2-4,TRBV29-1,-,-,CSVELQTKNIQYF,TGCAGCGTTGAACTACAGACCAAAAACATTCAGTACTTC
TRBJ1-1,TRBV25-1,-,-,CASSDPTTGNTEAFF,TGTGCCAGCAGTGATCCGACGACAGGGAACACTGAAGCTTTCTTT
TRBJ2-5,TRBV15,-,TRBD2,CATSRDRTSGYQETQYF,TGTGCCACCAGCAGAGACCGGACTAGCGGGTATCAAGAGACCCAGTACTTC
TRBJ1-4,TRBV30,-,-,CAWSSGAAEKLFF,TGTGCCTGGAGTAGTGGGGCGGCTGAAAAACTGTTTTTT
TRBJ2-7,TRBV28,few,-,CASRLAGPPYEQYF,TGTGCCAGCAGACTGGCGGGACCTCCCTACGAGCAGTACTTC
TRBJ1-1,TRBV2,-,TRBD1,CASSWTGAYTEAFF,TGTGCCAGCAGTTGGACAGGGGCGTACACTGAAGCTTTCTTT
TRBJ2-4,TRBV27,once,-,CASRGLLAKNIQYF,TGTGCCAGCAGGGGACTGCTAGCCAAAAACATTCAGTACTTC
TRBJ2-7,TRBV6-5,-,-,CASSYSMGVRPYEQYF,TGTGCCAGCAGTTACTCGATGGGCGTGAGACCCTACGAGCAGTACTTC
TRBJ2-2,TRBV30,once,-,CAHRTDMNTGELFF,TGTGCCCACAGGACAGATATGAACACCGGGGAGCTGTTTTTT
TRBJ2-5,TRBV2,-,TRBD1,CASKGLGTGSKETQYF,TGTGCCAGCAAGGGATTGGGGACAGGGTCGAAGGAGACCCAGTACTTC
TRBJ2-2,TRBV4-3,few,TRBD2,CASSQEPSGVNTGELFF,TGCGCCAGCAGCCAAGAACCTAGCGGAGTGAACACCGGGGAGCTGTTTTTT
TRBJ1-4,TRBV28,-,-,CASSTREKLFF,TGTGCCAGCAGCACACGGGAAAAACTGTTTTTT
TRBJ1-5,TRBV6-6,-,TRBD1,CASDRVSNQPQHF,TGTGCCAGTGACAGGGTGAGCAATCAGCCCCAGCATTTT
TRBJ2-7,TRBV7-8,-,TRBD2,CASSPWTSSYEQYF,TGTGCCAGCAGCCCCTGGACTAGCTCCTACGAGCAGTACTTC
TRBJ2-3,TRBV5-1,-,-,CASSNRVESTDTQYF,TGCGCCAGCAGCAACCGCGTGGAGAGCACAGATACGCAGTATTTT
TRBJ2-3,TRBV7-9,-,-,CASRQEATQYF,TGTGCCAGCAGACAGGAGGCTACGCAGTATTTT
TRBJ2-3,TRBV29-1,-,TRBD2,CSVDLAVDTQYF,TGCAGCGTTGATCTAGCGGTAGATACGCAGTATTTT
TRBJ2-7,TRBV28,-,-,CASSFGYEQYF,TGTGCCAGCAGTTTTGGGTACGAGCAGTACTTC
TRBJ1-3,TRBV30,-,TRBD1,CAWSVTGGGNTIYF,TGTGCCTGGAGTGTGACAGGGGGAGGAAACACCATATATTTT
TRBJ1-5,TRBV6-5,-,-,CASSYARAQPQHF,TGTGCCAGCAGTTACGCCAGGGCTCAGCCCCAGCATTTT
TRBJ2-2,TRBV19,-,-,CASLSRQNTGELFF,TGTGCCAGTCTCTCCAGACAAAACACCGGGGAGCTGTTTTTT